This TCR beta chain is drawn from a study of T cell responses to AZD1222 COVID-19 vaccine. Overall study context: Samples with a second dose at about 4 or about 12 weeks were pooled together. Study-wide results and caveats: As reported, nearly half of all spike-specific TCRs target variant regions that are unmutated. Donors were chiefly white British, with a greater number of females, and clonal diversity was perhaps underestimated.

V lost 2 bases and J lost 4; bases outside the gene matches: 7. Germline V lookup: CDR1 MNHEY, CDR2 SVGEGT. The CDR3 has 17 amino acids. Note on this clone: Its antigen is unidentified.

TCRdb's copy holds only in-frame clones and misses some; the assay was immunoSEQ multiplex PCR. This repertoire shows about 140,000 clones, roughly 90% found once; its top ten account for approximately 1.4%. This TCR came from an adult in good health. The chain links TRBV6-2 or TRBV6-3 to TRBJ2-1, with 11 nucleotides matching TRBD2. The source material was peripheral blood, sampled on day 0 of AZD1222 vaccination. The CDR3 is CASSYTRTSGSYNEQFF. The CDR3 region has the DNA TGTGCCAGCAGTTACACAAGGACTAGCGGGTCTTACAATGAGCAGTTCTTC.